Listed below are T cell receptor beta chains from one sample, sequenced in a study of T cells after yellow fever vaccination. Each CDR3 protein gets one entry after TCRdb re-called the 5' RACE reads with MiXCR. Among 70,000 or so distinct CDR3 sequences listed, under 6.5% were seen once. Sample: CD4+ T cells sorted from PBMCs, taken roughly 15 days after the first yellow fever vaccination. The receptors were gathered from a young man who received the YFV17D yellow fever vaccine. Both conserved end residues are part of each CDR3. A D gene is named only where the DNA matches it firmly. A clone size is listed for some rows: how often the clone was seen (once, few, many), or a class if it is expanded.

v_call: TRBV5-1; cdr3_length: 16; clone_size: many; j_call: TRBJ1-2; d_call: NA; cdr3_nt: TGCGCCAGCAGCTTGGCAGGAAACCAGGGGAACTATGGCTACACCTTC; cdr3_aa: CASSLAGNQGNYGYTF
v_call: TRBV15; cdr3_length: 14; clone_size: few; j_call: TRBJ1-4; d_call: NA; cdr3_nt: TGTGCCACCAGCCTCCTAACACTTAATGAAAAACTGTTTTTT; cdr3_aa: CATSLLTLNEKLFF
v_call: TRBV5-1; cdr3_length: 15; clone_size: NA; j_call: TRBJ1-4; d_call: NA; cdr3_nt: TGCGCCAGCAGCTTGGAGGGGGAGACTAATGAAAAACTGTTTTTT; cdr3_aa: CASSLEGETNEKLFF
v_call: TRBV7-2; cdr3_length: 14; clone_size: many; j_call: TRBJ1-5; d_call: NA; cdr3_nt: TGTGCCAGCAGCTTTGAATGGGGCAATCAGCCCCAGCATTTT; cdr3_aa: CASSFEWGNQPQHF
v_call: TRBV7-2; cdr3_length: 15; clone_size: many; j_call: TRBJ2-1; d_call: NA; cdr3_nt: TGTGCCAGCAGCTTGCGACTAGTAGTAACCAATGAGCAGTTCTTC; cdr3_aa: CASSLRLVVTNEQFF
v_call: TRBV12-3/TRBV12-4; cdr3_length: 15; clone_size: many; j_call: TRBJ2-7; d_call: TRBD1; cdr3_nt: TGTGCCAGCCGGAAGCAGGGACAGGGGTCGGGCGAGCAGTACTTC; cdr3_aa: CASRKQGQGSGEQYF
v_call: TRBV20-1; cdr3_length: 14; clone_size: many; j_call: TRBJ2-7; d_call: NA; cdr3_nt: TGCAGTGCTTACTCCCCCGGGACATCCTACGAGCAGTACTTC; cdr3_aa: CSAYSPGTSYEQYF
v_call: TRBV5-1; cdr3_length: 14; clone_size: many; j_call: TRBJ1-4; d_call: NA; cdr3_nt: TGCGCCAGCAGTTTCCGGGACGGCCTAGAAAAACTGTTTTTT; cdr3_aa: CASSFRDGLEKLFF
v_call: TRBV19; cdr3_length: 13; clone_size: NA; j_call: TRBJ2-5; d_call: NA; cdr3_nt: TGTGCCAGTAGTGTACAGGGAGCGGAGACCCAGTACTTC; cdr3_aa: CASSVQGAETQYF
v_call: TRBV7-9; cdr3_length: 16; clone_size: few; j_call: TRBJ2-1; d_call: NA; cdr3_nt: TGTGCCAGCAGCTTGCCTTCTGCGGAGATCTACAATGAGCAGTTCTTC; cdr3_aa: CASSLPSAEIYNEQFF
v_call: TRBV4-2; cdr3_length: 13; clone_size: many; j_call: TRBJ1-2; d_call: TRBD1; cdr3_nt: TGTGCCAGCACCGCGGGACAGGGCTATGGCTACACCTTC; cdr3_aa: CASTAGQGYGYTF
v_call: TRBV5-4; cdr3_length: 14; clone_size: many; j_call: TRBJ2-1; d_call: TRBD1; cdr3_nt: TGTGCCAGCAGTCCTAGGACAGGTGACAATGAGCAGTTCTTC; cdr3_aa: CASSPRTGDNEQFF
v_call: TRBV9; cdr3_length: 16; clone_size: many; j_call: TRBJ2-5; d_call: TRBD1; cdr3_nt: TGTGCCAGCAGCGCCAGCCCCCTTGACAGGGTAGAGACCCAGTACTTC; cdr3_aa: CASSASPLDRVETQYF
v_call: TRBV3-1; cdr3_length: 15; clone_size: many; j_call: TRBJ2-3; d_call: NA; cdr3_nt: TGTGCCAGCAGCCAACTAGTACGTGGAGGACGAAGGCAGTATTTT; cdr3_aa: CASSQLVRGGRRQYF
v_call: TRBV11-2; cdr3_length: 15; clone_size: many; j_call: TRBJ2-1; d_call: TRBD2; cdr3_nt: TGTGCCAGCAGCCACAGCGGGGGCCCCGTCCGGGGAGGGTTCTTC; cdr3_aa: CASSHSGGPVRGGFF
v_call: TRBV7-3; cdr3_length: 15; clone_size: many; j_call: TRBJ2-3; d_call: NA; cdr3_nt: TGTGCCAGCTCGAGTGGATTATCTAGCACAGATACGCAGTATTTT; cdr3_aa: CASSSGLSSTDTQYF
v_call: TRBV29-1; cdr3_length: 14; clone_size: many; j_call: TRBJ2-2; d_call: NA; cdr3_nt: TGCAGCGTTGTGACCGGACTAAACACCGGGGAGCTGTTTTTT; cdr3_aa: CSVVTGLNTGELFF
v_call: TRBV9; cdr3_length: 14; clone_size: many; j_call: TRBJ2-3; d_call: NA; cdr3_nt: TGTGCCAGCAGCGTAGGGCCTCTCACAGATACGCAGTATTTT; cdr3_aa: CASSVGPLTDTQYF
v_call: TRBV12-3/TRBV12-4; cdr3_length: 13; clone_size: few; j_call: TRBJ1-2; d_call: NA; cdr3_nt: TGTGCCAGCAGTTTATTGCAGGGGTATGGCTACACCTTC; cdr3_aa: CASSLLQGYGYTF
v_call: TRBV6-6; cdr3_length: 13; clone_size: many; j_call: TRBJ1-2; d_call: NA; cdr3_nt: TGTGCCAGCAGTTACGGGACAAATAATGGCTACACCTTC; cdr3_aa: CASSYGTNNGYTF
v_call: TRBV4-1; cdr3_length: 18; clone_size: many; j_call: TRBJ1-3; d_call: TRBD1; cdr3_nt: TGCGCCAGCAGCCAAGTACACGGGACAGGGCACTCTGGAAACACCATATATTTT; cdr3_aa: CASSQVHGTGHSGNTIYF
v_call: TRBV12-3/TRBV12-4; cdr3_length: 13; clone_size: many; j_call: TRBJ1-4; d_call: NA; cdr3_nt: TGTGCCAGCAGTTTAACCGGGACAGAAAAACTGTTTTTT; cdr3_aa: CASSLTGTEKLFF
v_call: TRBV28; cdr3_length: 18; clone_size: medium-sized; j_call: TRBJ2-4; d_call: TRBD1; cdr3_nt: TGTGCCAGCAGTTTTTTAGTGGCAACGGACAGGGGCGAAAACATTCAGTACTTC; cdr3_aa: CASSFLVATDRGENIQYF
v_call: TRBV2; cdr3_length: 13; clone_size: many; j_call: TRBJ2-5; d_call: NA; cdr3_nt: TGTGCCAGCAGTGAAATCAGCCAAGAGACCCAGTACTTC; cdr3_aa: CASSEISQETQYF
v_call: TRBV4-3; cdr3_length: 15; clone_size: many; j_call: TRBJ1-5; d_call: NA; cdr3_nt: TGCGCCAGCAGCCAAGAAAACAGCCCTTCCTTGCCCCAGCATTTT; cdr3_aa: CASSQENSPSLPQHF
v_call: TRBV5-1; cdr3_length: 12; clone_size: many; j_call: TRBJ2-1; d_call: NA; cdr3_nt: TGCGCCAGCAGCCGGTCGGGGTATGAGCAGTTCTTC; cdr3_aa: CASSRSGYEQFF